Below, 31 T cell receptor beta chains from the same sample are listed, as sequenced in a study of cytomegalovirus exposure and HLA in healthy donors. Amplification used 60 Vbeta primers and 13 Jbeta primers. This table comes from immunoSEQ multiplex PCR, and its TCRdb copy is limited to in-frame clones, with some not included. This sample carries some 150,000 clones, 75% to 90% of them seen once, and the ten largest clones take roughly 5%. Sequencing used PBMCs. The receptor set was obtained from a man aged 30 to 45 in good health and CMV-seronegative.

This clone was seen only a few times. The chain recombines TRBV7-2 with TRBJ1-5; a weak D match, TRBD1 (5 bases). Germline-derived CDR1 and CDR2 are SGHTA and FQGNSA. The CDR3 runs to 15 residues. The germline V and J ends were trimmed by 1 base and 1 base, with 8 bases remaining between them. The CDR3 loop reads CASSLGGASNQPQHF. The CDR3 coding sequence is TGTGCCAGCAGCTTAGGTGGGGCGAGCAATCAGCCCCAGCATTTT.

This rearrangement joins TRBV14 to TRBJ2-1; 7 bases agree with TRBD2. The V and J ends lost 1 base and 4 bases, in that order; junction bases with no gene match: 7. The germline CDR1 and CDR2 sequences are SGHDN and FVKESK. The CDR3 covers 16 residues. Here the CDR3 reads CASSQGLAFIYNEQFF. The CDR3 DNA follows: TGTGCCAGCAGCCAAGGACTAGCCTTCATTTACAATGAGCAGTTCTTC. The full variable domain, rest sourced from reference TRBV14 and TRBJ2-1, is EAGVTQFPSHSVIEKGQTVTLRCDPISGHDNLYWYRRVMGKEIKFLLHFVKESKQDESGMPNNRFLAERTGGTYSTLKVQPAELEDSGVYFCASSQGLAFIYNEQFFGPGTRLTVL.

The J gene is TRBJ1-5, the V gene TRBV7-2, with 7 bases that match TRBD1. From germline, CDR1 is SGHTA and CDR2 FQGNSA. CDR3 size: 15 residues. V was clipped by 4 bases and J by 2 bases; unmatched bases: 5. The DNA for the CDR3 is TGTGCCAGCAGCTACACAGGGGTGGGCAATCAGCCCCAGCATTTT. It yields the protein CASSYTGVGNQPQHF.

The chain carries TRBV2 and TRBJ2-1; 10 positions match TRBD2. Unmatched junction bases numbered 7, after V lost 0 bases and J lost 14 bases. Germline lookup yields CDR1 SNHLY and CDR2 FYNNEI. This CDR3 region has 14 residues. This CDR3 is CASSEASGGAVEFF. Here the CDR3 DNA reads TGTGCCAGCAGTGAAGCGAGCGGGGGGGCAGTGGAGTTCTTC.

This clone was seen only a few times. The rearrangement uses TRBV30 and TRBJ2-1; 8 bases are a match to TRBD2. CDR1 is GTSNPN and CDR2 is SVGIG in the germline V gene (reference sequence). This CDR3 has 15 amino acids. Trimming removed 1 base from V and 9 bases from J; junction bases left unmatched: 11. The CDR3, as DNA: TGTGCCTGGAGTGAAGGGTGGCGGGAGGATCGTGAGCAGTTCTTC. It codes for CAWSEGWREDREQFF.

This clone turned up a few times. The chain joins TRBV25-1 to TRBJ2-7, with 7 nucleotides matching TRBD1. In germline, CDR1 is MGHDK, CDR2 SYGVNS. The CDR3 is 11 amino acids. Germline trimming cut 7 bases from V and 6 bases from J; bases unmatched to any gene: 3. The CDR3 is CASTTGREQYF. CDR3 DNA: TGTGCCAGCACGACAGGGCGCGAGCAGTACTTC.

The chain has TRBV27 and TRBJ1-2, with no clear D. CDR1 MNHEY and CDR2 SMNVEV come from the germline V gene (reference sequence). With 7 bases removed from V and 1 base from J, the gap between germline ends came to 19 bases. This CDR3 contains 16 residues. The CDR3 is CASTPSFSGINYGYTF. The CDR3 DNA follows: TGTGCCAGCACTCCCTCTTTTTCGGGAATTAACTATGGCTACACCTTC.

The chain recombines TRBV27 with TRBJ2-1; 13 bases align to TRBD2. The CDR3 is made up of 15 amino acids. Trimming at V came to 5 bases and at J to 8 bases, leaving 6 bases not matched to a gene. CDR1 MNHEY and CDR2 SMNVEV come from the germline V gene (reference sequence). DNA for the CDR3: TGTGCCAGCAGTCCGCGGACTAGCGGGGGCTATGAGCAGTTCTTC. It codes for CASSPRTSGGYEQFF.

This chain links TRBV9 with TRBJ2-1, with 9 bases identical to TRBD2. CDR3 length: 16 residues. Looked up from germline, CDR1 is SGDLS and CDR2 is YYNGEE. The V segment lost 7 bases and the J segment 4 bases; nucleotides outside the gene matches: 12. The CDR3 loop is CASARVTSGSYNEQFF. Written as DNA, the CDR3 is TGTGCCAGCGCCCGGGTTACTAGCGGGTCTTACAATGAGCAGTTCTTC.

The gene calls are TRBV5-1 and TRBJ2-7; maybe TRBD1 (7 bases). The CDR3 runs 15 residues. Germline lookup yields CDR1 SGHRS and CDR2 YFSETQ. Between the trimmed V and J ends, which lost 5 bases and 2 bases, there was a span of 17 bases. CDR3 DNA sequence: TGCGCCAGCAGGCGGGCAGGGGGGAGAACCTACGAGCAGTACTTC. Translation gives CASRRAGGRTYEQYF.

The chain combines TRBV7-3 with TRBJ1-1, with D unresolved. The CDR3 sequence is 13 residues long. V gave up 5 bases and J gave up 0 bases, with 7 bases separating them. Germline V gene data show CDR1 as SGHTA and CDR2 as FQGTGA. CDR3 sequence reads: CASSVLMNTEAFF. The CDR3 nucleotides read TGTGCCAGCAGCGTACTTATGAACACTGAAGCTTTCTTT.

This clone was detected only a few times. The chain uses TRBV9 and TRBJ2-2, with D perhaps matching TRBD1 (5 bases). The CDR3 length is 14 residues. CDR1 SGDLS and CDR2 YYNGEE come from the germline V gene. The V end was cut by 4 bases, the J end by 6 bases, with 13 bases between. CDR3 sequence (DNA): TGTGCCAGCAGCTTGACAGCTTCCGCCGGGGAGCTGTTTTTT. It yields the protein CASSLTASAGELFF.

This chain joins TRBV28 and TRBJ1-1; D is unresolved. Trimming stripped 4 bases from V and 0 bases from J, with 3 bases between. This CDR3 is built from 12 residues. Germline V gene lookup returns CDR1 MDHEN and CDR2 SYDVKM. The CDR3, as DNA: TGTGCCAGCAGTTCAGTGAACACTGAAGCTTTCTTT. Amino acid sequence: CASSSVNTEAFF.

About this clone itself: Different DNA sequences within this sample yield the same CDR3. The V and J genes are TRBV29-1 and TRBJ1-2; 8 bases align to TRBD1. The trim removed 5 bases at V and 6 bases at J, leaving 2 bases unmatched. In germline, CDR1 is SQVTM, CDR2 ANQGSEA. The CDR3 is made up of 11 amino acids. CDR3 DNA sequence: TGCAGCGTTTCGACAGGGGATGGCTACACCTTC. This encodes CSVSTGDGYTF.

This clone was counted between two and nine times. DNA for the CDR3: TGTGCCAGCAGCGGCCCCACCCTCCGGGGTCCTGAAGCTTTCTTT. It is translated as CASSGPTLRGPEAFF. The genes are TRBV9 and TRBJ1-1; no firm D call. V lost 3 bases and J 6 bases, leaving 18 bases between the germline ends. The CDR3 is 15 residues long. The germline CDR1 and CDR2 sequences are SGDLS and YYNGEE.

This clone was seen only once. The J gene is TRBJ1-1, the V gene TRBV2, with 9 bases fitting TRBD1. CDR1 SNHLY and CDR2 FYNNEI come from the germline V gene. The CDR3 contains 15 residues. V shed 5 bases, J shed 2 bases, and the junction held 6 bases outside the gene matches. CDR3: CASSPRDRVNTEAFF. The CDR3 coding sequence is TGTGCCAGCAGTCCTCGGGACAGGGTAAACACTGAAGCTTTCTTT.

The CDR3 sequence is CASSRRSGGGSPLHF. The CDR3 nucleotides are TGTGCCAGCAGTCGGAGGTCAGGTGGCGGTTCACCCCTCCACTTT. The rearrangement joins TRBV6-5 to TRBJ1-6; D unresolved. The CDR3 sequence is 15 residues long. The V gene lost 5 bases and the J gene lost 9 bases, with 17 bases spanning the gap. CDR1 MNHEY and CDR2 SVGAGI come from the germline V gene.

V and J are TRBV28 and TRBJ1-5; the D gene is possibly TRBD1 (6 bases). The CDR3 has 19 amino acids. Between the trimmed V and J ends, which lost 1 base and 6 bases, there was a span of 25 bases. CDR1 and CDR2 (germline): MDHEN, SYDVKM. The CDR3 DNA reads TGTGCCAGCAGTTTATTTAAAGGGCAGGGGCGACAGATTCCTCAGCCCCAGCATTTT. Protein sequence: CASSLFKGQGRQIPQPQHF. Combining the CDR3 with reference TRBV28 and TRBJ1-5 gives the whole variable domain DVKVTQSSRYLVKRTGEKVFLECVQDMDHENMFWYRQDPGLGLRLIYFSYDVKMKEKGDIPEGYSVSREKKERFSLILESASTNQTSMYLCASSLFKGQGRQIPQPQHFGDGTRLSIL.

CDR3 in amino acids: CASSSRVRGAEAFF. The CDR3 DNA reads TGTGCCAGCAGCTCCCGCGTCCGGGGTGCTGAAGCTTTCTTT. This chain uses TRBV14 with TRBJ1-1; D unresolved. CDR3 size: 14 residues. CDR1 is SGHDN, CDR2 FVKESK, per germline. Trimming took 5 bases from V and 6 from J, leaving 16 bases between them. Complete variable domain (other parts from reference TRBV14 and TRBJ1-1): EAGVTQFPSHSVIEKGQTVTLRCDPISGHDNLYWYRRVMGKEIKFLLHFVKESKQDESGMPNNRFLAERTGGTYSTLKVQPAELEDSGVYFCASSSRVRGAEAFFGQGTRLTVV.

This sequence joins TRBV29-1 and TRBJ2-3; 11 bases align to TRBD1. The CDR3 has 15 residues. The J segment lost 8 bases and the V segment lost 5 bases, leaving 12 bases of the junction unmatched. Germline CDR1 is SQVTM and CDR2 is ANQGSEA. The CDR3 spells CSVTGTGGAQGTQYF. CDR3 nucleotides: TGCAGCGTTACTGGGACAGGGGGTGCCCAGGGTACGCAGTATTTT.

The chain combines TRBV6-6 with TRBJ2-7, with a tentative D call TRBD1 (7 bases). The V gene lost 2 bases and the J gene lost 7 bases, with 15 bases spanning the gap. The CDR3 has 14 residues. The germline V gene encodes CDR1 MNHNY and CDR2 SVGAGI (reference sequence). CDR3 protein: CASSYGGTVREQYF. The DNA of the CDR3 is TGTGCCAGCAGTTACGGAGGGACAGTTAGAGAGCAGTACTTC.

The chain carries TRBV29-1 and TRBJ1-5, with 9 nucleotides matching TRBD1. Germline V lookup: CDR1 SQVTM, CDR2 ANQGSEA. V lost 5 bases to trimming and J lost 4 bases; unmatched junction nucleotides: 3. This CDR3 is built from 13 residues. This chain's CDR3 is CSVQGQGNQPQHF. In DNA, the CDR3 is TGCAGCGTTCAGGGACAGGGTAATCAGCCCCAGCATTTT.

This chain's CDR3 is CASSLQRVSTDTQYF. CDR3 DNA sequence: TGTGCCAGCAGCTTGCAGAGGGTTAGCACAGATACGCAGTATTTT. The chain links TRBV7-8 to TRBJ2-3, with D tentatively TRBD2 (5 bases). The CDR3 totals 15 residues. V was cut by 3 bases and J by 0 bases, with 10 bases left in between. CDR1 is SGHVS, CDR2 FQNEAQ, per germline.

In its sample, this clone was seen once. The chain has TRBV5-6 and TRBJ1-2; 8 bases line up with TRBD1. The germline gives CDR1 SGHDT, CDR2 YYEEEE. The CDR3 is 16 residues long. V gave up 0 bases and J gave up 5 bases; unmatched junction bases: 9. This CDR3 is CASSLAGGAGPYGYTF. In nucleotides, the CDR3 is TGTGCCAGCAGCTTGGCAGGGGGCGCAGGCCCTTATGGCTACACCTTC. Supplemented by reference TRBV5-6 and TRBJ1-2, the full variable domain reads DAGVTQSPTHLIKTRGQQVTLRCSPKSGHDTVSWYQQALGQGPQFIFQYYEEEERQRGNFPDRFSGHQFPNYSSELNVNALLLGDSALYLCASSLAGGAGPYGYTFGSGTRLTVV.

V is TRBV30 and J is TRBJ1-5, with D possibly being TRBD1 (6 bases). V was cut by 5 bases and J by 9 bases, with 14 bases left in between. Germline V gene data show CDR1 as GTSNPN and CDR2 as SVGIG (reference sequence). The CDR3 sequence is 12 residues long. The CDR3, as DNA: TGTGCCTGGCAACAGGGCTTACGGCCCCAGCATTTT. This gives the protein CAWQQGLRPQHF.

Details on this clone: Sequence at one end of the junction differs from germline and may be a read error. Other DNA sequences in this sample translate to the same CDR3. The chain links TRBV5-6 to TRBJ2-7, with 12 bases lining up with TRBD2. Germline V CDR1 and CDR2: SGHDT, YYEEEE. There are 15 residues in the CDR3. CDR3 sequence (DNA): TGCGCCAGCAGCCCAGGACTAGCGGGGAACTACGAGCAGTACTTC. Protein product: CASSPGLAGNYEQYF.

The chain uses TRBV15 and TRBJ1-3, with D perhaps matching TRBD1 (6 bases). This CDR3 has 16 residues. Trimming shortened V by 0 bases and J by 3 bases, and 12 bases separated the two germline ends. Germline lookup yields CDR1 LNHNV and CDR2 YYDKDF (reference sequence). CDR3 DNA sequence: TGTGCCACCAGCAGAGATAGGGGGATAGGTGGAAACACCATATATTTT. This codes for CATSRDRGIGGNTIYF.

In DNA, the CDR3 is TGTGCCAGCAAGGGAAGGTGGGAGACCTCTGGAAACACCATATATTTT. It encodes CASKGRWETSGNTIYF. This sequence joins TRBV2 and TRBJ1-3; D unresolved. CDR3 length: 16 amino acids. The V end was cut by 7 bases, the J end by 0 bases, with 16 bases between. The germline CDR1 and CDR2 sequences are SNHLY and FYNNEI.

This chain links TRBV29-1 with TRBJ2-7; TRBD1 matches 9 bases. Germline V gene data show CDR1 as SQVTM and CDR2 as ANQGSEA. The trim removed 2 bases at V and 4 bases at J, leaving 6 bases unmatched. The CDR3 consists of 14 residues. CDR3 bases: TGCAGCGTTGAACCCCTGGGACAGGGATACGAGCAGTACTTC. Translated: CSVEPLGQGYEQYF.

This clone is a singleton in its sample. V gene TRBV13 combines with J gene TRBJ2-7, with 8 positions matching TRBD1. This CDR3 is 15 amino acids long. Trimming removed 7 bases from V and 7 bases from J; junction bases left unmatched: 15. The germline gives CDR1 PRHDT, CDR2 FYEKMQ (reference sequence). The CDR3 spells CASTFGGQGALEQYF. CDR3 coding DNA: TGTGCCAGCACCTTCGGGGGCCAGGGGGCCCTAGAGCAGTACTTC. The full variable domain, its missing parts supplied by reference TRBV13 and TRBJ2-7, is AAGVIQSPRHLIKEKRETATLKCYPIPRHDTVYWYQQGPGQDPQFLISFYEKMQSDKGSIPDRFSAQQFSDYHSELNMSSLELGDSALYFCASTFGGQGALEQYFGPGTRLTVT.

This rearrangement joins TRBV28 to TRBJ1-1; TRBD1 is a possible D gene (5 bases). Deletions cut 0 bases from V and 6 bases from J, with 11 bases between. CDR1 is MDHEN, CDR2 SYDVKM, per germline. The CDR3 consists of 14 residues. The CDR3 bases are TGTGCCAGCAGTTTATGGGGGGGTAACCCTGAAGCTTTCTTT. Protein sequence: CASSLWGGNPEAFF.